This TCR beta chain is drawn from a study of CD8+ T cells in alopecia areata. Treatment defined: oral pan-JAK inhibitor, 5-10 mg twice daily. Reverse transcription of extracted RNA yielded cDNA, which provided the sequencing template. Some clones are missing from TCRdb's copy, which holds only in-frame ones; the method was immunoSEQ multiplex PCR. This table holds fewer than 250,000 clones, roughly two fifths found once. This clone was seen a few times. Between the trimmed V and J ends, which lost 4 bases and 5 bases, there was a span of 17 bases. Germline V lookup: CDR1 SEHNR, CDR2 FQNEAQ (reference sequence). The CDR3 has 15 residues.

Sequences were derived from CD4+ T cells sorted from blood, sampled at approximately week 34, from a patient treated with tofacitinib. The chain links TRBV7-9 to TRBJ1-1, with no clear D. This receptor was obtained from a human donor with alopecia areata. The CDR3 sequence is CASSSIAGKATEAFF. DNA of the CDR3: TGTGCCAGCAGCTCAATAGCGGGGAAGGCAACTGAAGCTTTCTTT.